The rows below give T cell receptor beta chains drawn from one sample of a study of shared clonotypes between healthy human individuals. Libraries were prepared by immunoSEQ multiplex PCR; TCRdb keeps only in-frame clonotypes and omits some of them. The data hold 2 million to 3 million clones, with 80% to 95% observed a single time. The sequencing input was naive CD4+ T cells from PBMCs. These receptors all come from a man between 18 and 35 years old in good health. Some clones in this sample may be carry-over from other donors' samples. Both conserved end residues are part of each CDR3. The order of the fields is V gene, D gene, CDR3 length, J gene, clone size, CDR3 DNA, CDR3 protein. The D gene is left open where the match is weak. Not all rows give a size; the values are once, few, many and, for expanded clones, a class.

>TRBV28|NA|14|TRBJ1-2|NA
TGTGCCAGCAGTTTCCTCGACATACACTATGGCTACACCTTC
CASSFLDIHYGYTF
>TRBV10-3|TRBD2|15|TRBJ2-3|NA
TGTGCCATCAGTGTGGTAGCGGGAGGCACAGATACGCAGTATTTT
CAISVVAGGTDTQYF
>TRBV27|NA|17|TRBJ2-5|few
TGTGCCAGCAGCCTTTATCCGTGGAGACTCAAACAAGAGACCCAGTACTTC
CASSLYPWRLKQETQYF
>TRBV5-1|NA|13|TRBJ1-1|NA
TGCGCCAGCAGTATCACCAGGGTGACTGAAGCTTTCTTT
CASSITRVTEAFF
>TRBV9|NA|14|TRBJ2-2|NA
TGTGCCAGCAGCGCCAAAGGGCAAGGCGGGGAGCTGTTTTTT
CASSAKGQGGELFF
>TRBV28|NA|16|TRBJ1-2|NA
TGTGCCAGCAGCCCCCGAGAGGGTGCTAACTATGGAGGCTACACCTTC
CASSPREGANYGGYTF
>TRBV19|NA|14|TRBJ1-1|NA
TGTGCCAGTAGTGAAGGTGGGGGTAACACTGAAGCTTTCTTT
CASSEGGGNTEAFF
>TRBV28|TRBD1|19|TRBJ2-7|NA
TGTGCCAGCAGTTTAGTGGGCCTCTTAGGACAGGGTCGAACCTACGAGCAGTACTTC
CASSLVGLLGQGRTYEQYF
>TRBV7-3|NA|13|TRBJ2-1|NA
TGTGCCAGCAGCTTGTCCTCTCGGAATGAGCAGTTCTTC
CASSLSSRNEQFF
>TRBV6-6|NA|15|TRBJ1-4|NA
TGTGCCAGCAGCCGACGGACACAAGAGAATGAAAAACTGTTTTTT
CASSRRTQENEKLFF
>TRBV28|NA|14|TRBJ1-1|once
TGTGCCAGCAGTACCGGACAGTTAAACACTGAAGCTTTCTTT
CASSTGQLNTEAFF